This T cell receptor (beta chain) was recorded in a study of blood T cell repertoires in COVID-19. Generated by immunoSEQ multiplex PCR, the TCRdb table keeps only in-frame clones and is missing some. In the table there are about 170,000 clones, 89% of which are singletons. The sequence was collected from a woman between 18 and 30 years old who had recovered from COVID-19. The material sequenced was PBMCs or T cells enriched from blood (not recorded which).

The CDR3: CASSLAGWSYNEQFF. CDR3 DNA sequence: TGTGCCAGCAGTTTAGCGGGTTGGTCCTACAATGAGCAGTTCTTC. The rearrangement uses TRBV28 and TRBJ2-1; D perhaps matches TRBD2 (5 bases). The CDR3 is 15 residues long. Germline V gene data show CDR1 as MDHEN and CDR2 as SYDVKM. The V end lost 2 bases, the J end lost 1 base, and 9 bases lay between the germline ends.